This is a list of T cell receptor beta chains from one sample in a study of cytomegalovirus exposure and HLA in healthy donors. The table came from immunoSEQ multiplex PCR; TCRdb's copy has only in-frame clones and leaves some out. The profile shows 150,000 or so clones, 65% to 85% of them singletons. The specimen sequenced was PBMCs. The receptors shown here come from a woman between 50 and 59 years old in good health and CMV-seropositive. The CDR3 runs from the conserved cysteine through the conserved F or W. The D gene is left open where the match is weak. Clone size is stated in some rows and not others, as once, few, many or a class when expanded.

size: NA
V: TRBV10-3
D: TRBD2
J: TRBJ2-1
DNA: TGTGCCATCGGGAGCGGGGATGGCACCTACAATGAGCAGTTCTTC
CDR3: CAIGSGDGTYNEQFF

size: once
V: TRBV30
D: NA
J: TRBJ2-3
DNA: TGTGCCTGGAGTGTGAGGCGGGGCCCCACAGATACGCAGTATTTT
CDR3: CAWSVRRGPTDTQYF

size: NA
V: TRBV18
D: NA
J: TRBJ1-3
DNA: TGTGCCAGCTCACCCGGATCAGGGGCGGGAAACACCATATATTTT
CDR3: CASSPGSGAGNTIYF

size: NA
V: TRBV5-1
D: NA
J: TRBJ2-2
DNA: TGCGCCAGCGCCCGTCGGTCAGGAGGGAACACCGGGGAGCTGTTTTTT
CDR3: CASARRSGGNTGELFF

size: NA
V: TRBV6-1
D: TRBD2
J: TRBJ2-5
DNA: TGTGCCAGCTCGGAGGTAGCGGGCATCCAAGAGACCCAGTACTTC
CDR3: CASSEVAGIQETQYF

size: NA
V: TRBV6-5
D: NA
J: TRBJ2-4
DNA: TGTGCCAGCAGTCAGGGGACACCAAGAGGGGACATTCAGTACTTC
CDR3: CASSQGTPRGDIQYF

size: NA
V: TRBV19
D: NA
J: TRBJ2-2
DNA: TGTGCCAGTAGTACCCGTAAAGCCGCGAACACCGGGGAGCTGTTTTTT
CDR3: CASSTRKAANTGELFF

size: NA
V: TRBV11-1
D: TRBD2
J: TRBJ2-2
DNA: TGTGCCAGCAGCTTAGTAAGCGGGGGAATCACCGGGGAGCTGTTTTTT
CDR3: CASSLVSGGITGELFF

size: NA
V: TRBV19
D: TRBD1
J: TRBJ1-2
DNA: TGTGCCAGTGTCAAGGGGGCGGCTAACTATGGCTACACCTTC
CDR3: CASVKGAANYGYTF

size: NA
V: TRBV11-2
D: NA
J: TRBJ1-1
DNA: TGTGCCAGCAGCCTAGCAGGGTCGGCTGAAGCTTTCTTT
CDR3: CASSLAGSAEAFF

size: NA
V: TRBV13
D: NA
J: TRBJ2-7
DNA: TGTGCCAGCAGCTTACACGGGGCCTACGAGCAGTACTTC
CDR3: CASSLHGAYEQYF

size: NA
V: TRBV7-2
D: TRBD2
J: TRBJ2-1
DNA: TGTGCCAGCAGCTTAGCGCGACTAGCGGACTTTCCGTTCTTC
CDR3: CASSLARLADFPFF

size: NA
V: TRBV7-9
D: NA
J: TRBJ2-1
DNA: TGTTCCAGCAGCTTACACATGAATTACAATGAGCAGTTCTTC
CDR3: CSSSLHMNYNEQFF

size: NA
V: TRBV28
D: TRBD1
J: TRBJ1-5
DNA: TGTGCCAGCAGCCAGACAGGGTATAGCAATCAGCCCCAGCATTTT
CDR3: CASSQTGYSNQPQHF

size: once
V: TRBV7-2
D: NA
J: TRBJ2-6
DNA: TGTGCCAGCAGCTTAGCTGGGAGCTCTGGGGCCAACGTCCTGACTTTC
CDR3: CASSLAGSSGANVLTF

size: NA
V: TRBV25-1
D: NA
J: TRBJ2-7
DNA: TGTGCCAGCAGTAAGTGGGGGGACGACTACGAGCAGTACTTC
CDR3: CASSKWGDDYEQYF

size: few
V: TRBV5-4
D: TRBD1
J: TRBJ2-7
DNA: TGTGCCAGCAACCCCACAGGGGGCGGCTCCTACGAGCAGTACTTC
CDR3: CASNPTGGGSYEQYF

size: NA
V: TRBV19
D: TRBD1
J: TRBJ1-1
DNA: TGTGCCAGTAGTTGGGGCAGGGGGGCGGAGGACACTGAAGCTTTCTTT
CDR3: CASSWGRGAEDTEAFF

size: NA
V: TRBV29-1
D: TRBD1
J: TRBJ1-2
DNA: TGCAGCGTGGGCGGGACAGGGGGAAAGGGCTACACCTTC
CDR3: CSVGGTGGKGYTF

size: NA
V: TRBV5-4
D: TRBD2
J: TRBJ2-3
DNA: TGTGCCAGTACCCGACTAGCGGGGGGGAACACAGATACGCAGTATTTT
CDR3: CASTRLAGGNTDTQYF

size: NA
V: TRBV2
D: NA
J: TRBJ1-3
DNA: TGTGCCAGCAGTGTGCTGACTACTGCTGGGGTATATTTT
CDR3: CASSVLTTAGVYF

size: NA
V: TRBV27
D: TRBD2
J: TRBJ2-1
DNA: TGTGCCGCTACCTCCAGCGGGAGTAAGTTGGATGAGCAGTTCTTC
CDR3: CAATSSGSKLDEQFF

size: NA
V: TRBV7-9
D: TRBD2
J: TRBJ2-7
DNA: TGTGCCAGCAGCAGCGCCTTCGAAGCGGGGGAGTCCTACGAGCAGTACTTC
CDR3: CASSSAFEAGESYEQYF

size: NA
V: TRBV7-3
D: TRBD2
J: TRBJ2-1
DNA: TGTGCCACCGGGAGGACTAGCTCGGGCAATGAGCAGTTCTTC
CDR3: CATGRTSSGNEQFF

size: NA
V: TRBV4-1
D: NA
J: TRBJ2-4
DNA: TGCGCCAGCAGCCAAGACAGGGCTGTGAACATTCAGTACTTC
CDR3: CASSQDRAVNIQYF

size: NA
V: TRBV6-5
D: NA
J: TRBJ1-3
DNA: TGTGCCAGCAGTTACTCCGGGTTCTCTGGAAACACCATATATTTT
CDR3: CASSYSGFSGNTIYF

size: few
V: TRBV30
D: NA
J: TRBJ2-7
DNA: TGTGCCTGGAGTGTAACTACCGGGTTTTGGGAGCAGTACTTC
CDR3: CAWSVTTGFWEQYF

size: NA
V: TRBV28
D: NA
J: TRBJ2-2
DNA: TGTGCCAGCAGTCTACCCCCCACCGGGGAGCTGTTTTTT
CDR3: CASSLPPTGELFF

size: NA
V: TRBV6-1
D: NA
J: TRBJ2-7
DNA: TGTGCCAGCAGTAGGGGCGGGGCATACGAGCAGTACTTC
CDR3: CASSRGGAYEQYF

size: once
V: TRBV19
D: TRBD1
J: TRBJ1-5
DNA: TGTGCCAGTAGTCCTCACCGGGACAGGGGGCTCGTTCAGCCCCAGCATTTT
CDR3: CASSPHRDRGLVQPQHF

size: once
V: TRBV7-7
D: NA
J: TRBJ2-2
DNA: TGTGCTAGCAGCCGGGAACCGACCGGGGAGCTGTTTTTT
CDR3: CASSREPTGELFF

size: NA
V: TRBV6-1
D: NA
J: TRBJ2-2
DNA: TGTGCCAGCAGTGTATCGTTCGGGGAGCTGCTTTTT
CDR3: CASSVSFGELLF

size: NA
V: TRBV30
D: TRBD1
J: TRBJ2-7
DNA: TGTGCCTGGAGTCGTCAGACAGGGGGTTACGAGCAGTACTTC
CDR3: CAWSRQTGGYEQYF

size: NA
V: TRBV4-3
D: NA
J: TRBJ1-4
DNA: TGCGCCAGCAGCCAAGTGAGGCAGCTGTCTAATGAAAAACTGTTTTTT
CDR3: CASSQVRQLSNEKLFF

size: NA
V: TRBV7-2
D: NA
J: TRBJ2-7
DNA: TGTGCCAGCAGCTTAGAACAGGGCCCCTACGAGCAGTACTTC
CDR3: CASSLEQGPYEQYF

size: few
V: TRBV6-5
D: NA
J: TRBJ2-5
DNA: TGTGCCAGCAGGGACAGTATTCAAGAGACCCAGTACTTC
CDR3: CASRDSIQETQYF

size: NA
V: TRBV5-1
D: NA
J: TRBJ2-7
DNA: TGCGCCAGCAGCTTGGGGGCCGGATCCGATTACGAGCAGTACTTC
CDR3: CASSLGAGSDYEQYF

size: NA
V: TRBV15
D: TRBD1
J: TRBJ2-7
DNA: TGTGCCACCAGCAGGATACAGGGGGGCGACGAGCAGTACTTC
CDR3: CATSRIQGGDEQYF

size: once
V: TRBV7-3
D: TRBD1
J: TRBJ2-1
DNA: TGTGCCAGCAGCGCGGGACAGGCCTACAATGAGCAGTTCTTC
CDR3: CASSAGQAYNEQFF

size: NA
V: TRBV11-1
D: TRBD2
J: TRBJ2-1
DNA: TGTGCCAGCAGCCGGGGCGGGGGTAACAATGAGCAGTTCTTC
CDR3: CASSRGGGNNEQFF

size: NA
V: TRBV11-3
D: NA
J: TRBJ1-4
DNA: TGTGCCAGCAGTCAGGGCGACGGTAATGAAAAACTGTTTTTT
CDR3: CASSQGDGNEKLFF

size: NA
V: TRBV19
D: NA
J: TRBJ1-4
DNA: TGTGCCACCGCGGAGCCGGCAACTAATGAAAAACTGTTTTTT
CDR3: CATAEPATNEKLFF

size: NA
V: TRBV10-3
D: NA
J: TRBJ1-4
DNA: TGTGCCATCAGCGGGCCGGGAGTTCTCGGTGAAAAACTGTTTTTT
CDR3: CAISGPGVLGEKLFF

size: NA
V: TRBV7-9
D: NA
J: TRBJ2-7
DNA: TGTTCCAGCAGCTTATTTCGTCCCCCTCGGCACTGGAGCTCCTACGAGCAGTACTTC
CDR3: CSSSLFRPPRHWSSYEQYF

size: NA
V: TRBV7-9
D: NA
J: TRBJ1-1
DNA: TGTGCCAGCAGCTTAGGAGGGTTATCTGAAGCTTTCTTT
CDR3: CASSLGGLSEAFF

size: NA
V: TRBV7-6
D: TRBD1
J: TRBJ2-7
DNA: TGTGCCAGCAGCTTAGGGACAGGAAGCTACGAGCAGTACTTC
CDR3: CASSLGTGSYEQYF

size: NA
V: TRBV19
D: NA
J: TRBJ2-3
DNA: TGTGCCAGTAGAGCCCTTAGTAGAGGGAGCACAGATACGCAGTATTTT
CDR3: CASRALSRGSTDTQYF

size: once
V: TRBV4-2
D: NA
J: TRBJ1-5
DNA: TGTGCCAGCAGCCCGAATCAGCCCCAGCATTTT
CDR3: CASSPNQPQHF

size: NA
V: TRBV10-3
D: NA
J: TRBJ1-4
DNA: TGTGCCATCAGTGCAGGGTTTAATGAAAAACTGTTTTTT
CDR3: CAISAGFNEKLFF

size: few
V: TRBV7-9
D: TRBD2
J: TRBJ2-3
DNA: TGTGCCAGCAGCTCCGGACTAGCGGGAGCGTCGGATACGCAGTATTTT
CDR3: CASSSGLAGASDTQYF

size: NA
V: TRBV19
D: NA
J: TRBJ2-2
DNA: TGTGCCAGTAGTATAGCCCGCGGCGGGGAGCTGTTTTTT
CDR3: CASSIARGGELFF